This T cell receptor beta chain was profiled in a study of T-cell memory formation after mild COVID-19. Study-level findings and limits: Contracting clones, day 15 to 85, had balanced CD4/CD8, and later expanders favored CD4+.

Constant-segment primers served in 5'RACE that generated TCR alpha and TCR beta cDNA libraries bearing sample barcodes and UMIs. TCRdb ran MiXCR on the 5' RACE reads and lists one entry per CDR3 protein. In the table there are hundreds of thousands of distinct CDR3 sequences, roughly 18% of which are singletons. Germline CDR1 GTSNPN, CDR2 SVGIG (reference sequence). CDR3 size: 11 residues. The germline V and J ends were trimmed by 2 bases and 10 bases, with 11 bases remaining between them. Comment on this clonotype: Its antigen is not identified.

The sequenced material came from PBMCs or a T cell subset sorted from them (not recorded which). The V gene is TRBV30, the J gene TRBJ1-1; D unclear. The TCR was taken from an adult woman who had mild COVID-19 (a few samples of this study predate the infection). Cell type and time point are not known. The CDR3 protein is CAWSPPWGAFF. The CDR3 nucleotides read TGTGCCTGGAGTCCCCCATGGGGAGCTTTCTTT.